Sequencing of this TCR beta chain was carried out in a study of OX40 agonist ivuxolimab in advanced cancers. About the study: The group had a mean age of around 60 years, ranged from about 20 to 80, and was 80% to 90% male. Findings of the study overall: Both CD4+ and CD8+ T cell populations in blood had undergone clonal expansion by week 6 at 0.1 to 3.0 mg/kg.

Remarks on this clone: What it binds is not known.

CDR3 length: 14 residues. Some clones are missing from TCRdb's copy, which holds only in-frame ones; the method was immunoSEQ multiplex PCR. This sample has about 58,000 clones; approximately 87% occur once, and the top ten carry less than 4%. The V call is TRBV21-1, the J call TRBJ1-2; the table assigns TRBD1, which was not confirmed against the DNA. TRBV21-1 is classified as a pseudogene. The clonotype comes from an adult with an advanced solid tumor such as melanoma, head and neck, liver or kidney cancer. This specimen consisted of CD4+ or CD8+ T cells sorted from blood, obtained in a trial of the OX40 agonist ivuxolimab. The CDR3 DNA reads TGTGCCAGCAGCACATGGGACAGGGTCTATGGCTACACCTTC. Residues: CASSTWDRVYGYTF.